The 19 T cell receptor beta chains given below trace back to one sample, sequenced in a study of cytomegalovirus exposure and HLA in healthy donors. Vbeta (60) and Jbeta (13) primers were used in the PCR. Clones were sequenced by immunoSEQ multiplex PCR, and TCRdb holds only the in-frame ones, with some missing. This table has 100,000 to 150,000 clones, 75% to 85% appearing once. Sequences were obtained from PBMCs. These receptors all come from a woman between 50 and 59 years old in good health and CMV-seropositive.

This chain uses TRBV29-1 with TRBJ1-2, with D hard to call. Germline V CDR1 and CDR2: SQVTM, ANQGSEA. Trimming took 6 bases from V and 7 from J, leaving 15 bases between them. This CDR3 comprises 12 residues. CDR3 loop: CSVGEQRGGYTF. In DNA form, the CDR3 reads TGCAGCGTGGGCGAACAGCGGGGTGGCTACACCTTC.

This clone was counted a single time. The chain employs TRBV6-1 and TRBJ1-1, with D hard to call. Germline CDR1 is MNHNS and CDR2 is SASEGT. The CDR3 totals 15 residues. Trimming pared 2 bases from V and 1 base from J, leaving 11 bases between. Here the CDR3 DNA reads TGTGCCAGCAGTGAATATAGCTCCCCGAACACTGAAGCTTTCTTT. As protein: CASSEYSSPNTEAFF.

This chain joins TRBV5-6 and TRBJ2-1; D may be TRBD2 (6 bases). The CDR3 contains 17 residues. Germline-derived CDR1 and CDR2 are SGHDT and YYEEEE. V was trimmed by 3 bases and J by 1 base, leaving 17 bases between them. In nucleotides, the CDR3 is TGTGCCAGCAGCTGGGGGACTGCTTCACCGTCCTACAATGAGCAGTTCTTC. Its protein product is CASSWGTASPSYNEQFF. The variable domain in full, with the rest retrieved from reference TRBV5-6 and TRBJ2-1, is DAGVTQSPTHLIKTRGQQVTLRCSPKSGHDTVSWYQQALGQGPQFIFQYYEEEERQRGNFPDRFSGHQFPNYSSELNVNALLLGDSALYLCASSWGTASPSYNEQFFGPGTRLTVL.

The V call is TRBV15, the J call TRBJ2-2; 8 bases are a match to TRBD2. J gave up 7 bases and V 3 bases, and 7 bases lay outside the gene matches. CDR3 length: 15 residues. Per the germline V gene, CDR1 is LNHNV and CDR2 is YYDKDF (reference sequence). This chain's CDR3 is CATSSGGAQGGELFF. In nucleotides, the CDR3 is TGTGCCACCAGCAGCGGGGGGGCGCAAGGCGGGGAGCTGTTTTTT.

V usage is TRBV7-2 and J usage is TRBJ1-2; D remains unclear. The CDR3 spans 14 residues. Trimming pared 0 bases from V and 4 bases from J, leaving 9 bases between. Germline loops: CDR1 SGHTA, CDR2 FQGNSA. The CDR3 DNA is TGTGCCAGCAGCTTAGCGAGGGTAGGCTATGGCTACACCTTC. It encodes CASSLARVGYGYTF.

J is TRBJ2-7 and V is TRBV6-1; 9 bases match TRBD1. The germline gives CDR1 MNHNS, CDR2 SASEGT. V was clipped by 6 bases and J by 7 bases; unmatched bases: 7. This CDR3 has 13 amino acids. The CDR3 is CASRGTGPGEQYF. CDR3 nucleotide sequence: TGTGCCAGCAGGGGGACAGGGCCGGGGGAGCAGTACTTC.

This chain links TRBV6-1 with TRBJ1-6; possibly TRBD1 for D (5 bases). Germline V CDR1 and CDR2: MNHNS, SASEGT. V lost 3 bases to trimming and J lost 10 bases, with 13 bases between them. The CDR3 is made up of 14 amino acids. In DNA, the CDR3 is TGTGCCAGCAGTGACAGGGATCCCACCTCACCCCTCCACTTT. This translates into CASSDRDPTSPLHF.

This clone turned up a few times. The CDR3 DNA reads TGTGCCAGCAGATCAGACAGGGGGTTAAGCAATCAGCCCCAGCATTTT. Translation: CASRSDRGLSNQPQHF. V usage is TRBV7-8 and J usage is TRBJ1-5; 9 positions match TRBD1. Germline values: CDR1 SGHVS, CDR2 FQNEAQ. V gave up 6 bases and J gave up 1 base; unmatched junction bases: 7. CDR3 length: 16 amino acids.

This chain links TRBV5-1 with TRBJ2-5; 10 bases agree with TRBD1. The tail of the sequence fits TRBJ2-7 better, so the J call may be wrong. The CDR3 loop spans 14 amino acids. Per the germline V gene, CDR1 is SGHRS and CDR2 is YFSETQ. CDR3 region: CASSWTGGSYEQYF. Written as DNA, the CDR3 is TGCGCCAGCAGCTGGACAGGGGGCTCCTACGAGCAGTACTTC.

The gene calls are TRBV5-1 and TRBJ2-7, with TRBD2 identical over 7 bases. The CDR3 runs to 15 residues. Per germline, CDR1 SGHRS and CDR2 YFSETQ. With 3 bases clipped from V and 4 bases from J, the junction kept 10 bases outside the gene matches. In DNA, the CDR3 is TGCGCCAGCAGCTGGGGAGGGCAGGGAGGATACGAGCAGTACTTC. Its translation: CASSWGGQGGYEQYF.

This clone was seen more than once but under ten times. The chain carries TRBV5-1 and TRBJ2-2; D is ambiguous. V was cut by 7 bases and J by 2 bases, with 15 bases left in between. The CDR3 covers 15 residues. The V gene's germline CDR1 is SGHRS and CDR2 YFSETQ. CDR3 residues: CASAQVPFNTGELFF. The CDR3 bases are TGCGCCAGCGCCCAGGTCCCCTTTAACACCGGGGAGCTGTTTTTT.

This clone was found once. The chain recombines TRBV7-3 with TRBJ2-7, with TRBD2 identical over 10 bases. The CDR3 spans 16 residues. Germline lookup yields CDR1 SGHTA and CDR2 FQGTGA. Trimming removed 5 bases from V and 4 bases from J; junction bases left unmatched: 11. DNA of the CDR3: TGTGCCAGCAGCCCAAGCGGGGGGGCCAATTCTTACGAGCAGTACTTC. This codes for CASSPSGGANSYEQYF.

This chain links TRBV10-3 with TRBJ2-2; 7 positions agree with TRBD1. Germline V gene lookup returns CDR1 ENHRY and CDR2 SYGVKD. V dropped 4 bases and J dropped 5; count of bases not matched to a gene: 4. CDR3 length: 14 residues. The chain's CDR3 is CAISGQGKTGELFF. DNA of the CDR3: TGTGCCATCAGTGGACAGGGAAAAACCGGGGAGCTGTTTTTT.

This chain uses TRBV10-3 with TRBJ1-1, with D possibly matching TRBD1 (6 bases). CDR3 size: 15 residues. V was trimmed by 8 bases and J by 4 bases, leaving 20 bases between them. The V gene's germline CDR1 is ENHRY and CDR2 SYGVKD. CDR3 in amino acids: CAIGSGGAQGTEAFF. The CDR3 DNA reads as TGTGCCATCGGTTCTGGGGGGGCGCAGGGCACTGAAGCTTTCTTT.

The J gene is TRBJ2-3, the V gene TRBV11-3; TRBD1 is a possible D gene (5 bases). Deletions cut 5 bases from V and 6 bases from J, with 12 bases between. CDR3 length: 13 amino acids. Germline V gene data show CDR1 as SGHNT and CDR2 as YENEEA. The CDR3: CASSQGERDTQYF. Here the CDR3 DNA reads TGTGCCAGCAGCCAAGGGGAACGGGATACGCAGTATTTT. The full variable domain, completed using reference TRBV11-3 and TRBJ2-3, is EAGVVQSPRYKIIEKKQPVAFWCNPISGHNTLYWYLQNLGQGPELLIRYENEEAVDDSQLPKDRFSAERLKGVDSTLKIQPAELGDSAVYLCASSQGERDTQYFGPGTRLTVL.

This chain joins TRBV11-2 and TRBJ2-5; 11 bases line up with TRBD2. CDR1 is SGHAT, CDR2 FQNNGV, per germline. CDR3 length: 15 amino acids. After removal of 8 bases from V and 11 bases from J, the junction contained 16 bases not matched to a gene. CDR3 in DNA: TGTGCCAGCGGACAATCTAGCGGGGGGACCTGGGAGCAGTACTTC. Residues: CASGQSSGGTWEQYF. Looking up the rest from reference TRBV11-2 and TRBJ2-5 gives the full variable domain: EAGVAQSPRYKIIEKRQSVAFWCNPISGHATLYWYQQILGQGPKLLIQFQNNGVVDDSQLPKDRFSAERLKGVDSTLKIQPAKLEDSAVYLCASGQSSGGTWEQYFGPGTRLLVL.

The CDR3 nucleotides read TGTGCCAGCAGCTCGACTAGCGGGGCCTACGAGCAGTACTTC. Its protein product is CASSSTSGAYEQYF. V usage is TRBV11-1 and J usage is TRBJ2-7; 11 bases line up with TRBD2. V shed 4 bases, J shed 2 bases, and the junction held 1 base outside the gene matches. CDR3 length equals 14 residues. Germline CDR1 reads SGHAT; CDR2 reads FQDESV (reference sequence).

CDR3 in amino acids: CATPEAGKAQPQHF. CDR3 sequence (DNA): TGTGCCACCCCCGAGGCAGGGAAGGCTCAGCCCCAGCATTTT. V gene TRBV11-3 combines with J gene TRBJ1-5, with D possibly TRBD1 on 5 matching bases. Looked up from germline, CDR1 is SGHNT and CDR2 is YENEEA. Trimming shortened V by 10 bases and J by 6 bases, and 19 bases separated the two germline ends. This CDR3 is built from 14 residues.

J is TRBJ1-1 and V is TRBV15; D remains unclear. The CDR3 totals 14 residues. The V and J ends lost 0 bases and 5 bases respectively, with 10 bases between them. Germline V gene data show CDR1 as LNHNV and CDR2 as YYDKDF (reference sequence). CDR3 sequence reads: CATSRDAGITEAFF. DNA for the CDR3: TGTGCCACCAGCAGAGACGCAGGTATAACTGAAGCTTTCTTT.